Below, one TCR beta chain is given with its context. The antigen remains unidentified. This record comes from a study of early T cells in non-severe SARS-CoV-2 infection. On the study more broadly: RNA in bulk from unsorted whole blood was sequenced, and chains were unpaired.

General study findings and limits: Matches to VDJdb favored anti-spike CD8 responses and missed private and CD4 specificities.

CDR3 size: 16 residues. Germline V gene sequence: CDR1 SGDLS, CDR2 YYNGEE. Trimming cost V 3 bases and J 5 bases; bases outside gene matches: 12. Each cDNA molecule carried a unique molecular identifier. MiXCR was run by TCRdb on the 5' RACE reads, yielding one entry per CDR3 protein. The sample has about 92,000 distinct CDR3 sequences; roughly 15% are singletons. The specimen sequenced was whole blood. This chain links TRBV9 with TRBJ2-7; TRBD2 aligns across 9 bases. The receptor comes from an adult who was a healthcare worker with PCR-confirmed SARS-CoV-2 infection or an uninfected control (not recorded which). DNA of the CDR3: TGTGCCAGCAGCGCCCAACCTAGGGGACTAGCTGACGAGCAGTACTTC. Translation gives CASSAQPRGLADEQYF.